This T cell receptor (beta chain) stems from a study of chemoradiotherapy in HPV16-positive cancers. Study findings and constraints: Candidate HPV-specific clones and E7-related TCR motifs grew in tumor during treatment.

To note about this clone: Its matching antigen is unknown.

Produced via immunoSEQ multiplex PCR; TCRdb's table is partial and in-frame only. This table has 20,000 to 30,000 clones, roughly 87% appearing once. Germline V gives CDR1 SGHNT, CDR2 YENEEA. The CDR3 has 14 residues. The V end lost 1 base, the J end lost 2 bases, and 9 bases lay between the germline ends. The chain couples TRBV11-3 to TRBJ2-7; D is possibly TRBD2 (5 bases). The starting material was blood, obtained from a patient who underwent chemoradiotherapy. This TCR derives from a human donor with HPV-associated anogenital cancer. DNA for the CDR3: TGTGCCAGCAGCTTAGCCGGGAACACCTACGAGCAGTACTTC. Amino acid sequence: CASSLAGNTYEQYF.